Below, 27 T cell receptor beta chains from the same sample are listed, as sequenced in a study of blood T cell repertoires in COVID-19. Clones were sequenced by immunoSEQ multiplex PCR, and TCRdb holds only the in-frame ones, with some missing. The sample yields 150,000 to 200,000 clones, approximately 80% seen once. The sequenced material came from peripheral blood. These receptors originate from a woman aged 45-59 years with active or convalescent COVID-19.

The chain links TRBV4-2 to TRBJ2-1, with a weak D call TRBD1 (7 bases). This CDR3 spans 17 amino acids. V lost 0 bases to trimming and J lost 7 bases, with 19 bases between them. Germline lookup yields CDR1 LGHNA and CDR2 YNFKEQ. This chain's CDR3 is CASSQDSGSAGGNEQFF. CDR3 coding DNA: TGTGCCAGCAGCCAAGATTCTGGCTCGGCAGGGGGGAATGAGCAGTTCTTC.

The table lists this clone with a few counts. The V gene is TRBV2, the J gene TRBJ1-5; TRBD1 agrees at 7 bases. This CDR3 is built from 14 residues. V lost 7 bases to trimming and J lost 7 bases; unmatched junction nucleotides: 10. The germline gives CDR1 SNHLY, CDR2 FYNNEI. CDR3: CASKAGTEGQPQHF. The CDR3 bases are TGTGCCAGCAAGGCGGGGACAGAGGGACAGCCCCAGCATTTT.

The gene calls are TRBV5-8 and TRBJ1-6; 10 bases line up with TRBD1. Per germline, CDR1 SGHTS and CDR2 YDEGEE. The junction had 12 bases not matched to a gene; V was cut back by 2 bases and J by 10 bases. This CDR3 region has 17 residues. The CDR3: CASSLRAGTGVASPLHF. The CDR3 DNA reads TGTGCCAGCAGCTTAAGAGCTGGGACAGGGGTCGCATCACCCCTCCACTTT.

The chain links TRBV30 to TRBJ2-1, with D possibly being TRBD2 (5 bases). Germline lookup yields CDR1 GTSNPN and CDR2 SVGIG (reference sequence). This CDR3 has 17 amino acids. The germline V and J ends were trimmed by 3 bases and 9 bases, with 27 bases remaining between them. The CDR3 DNA sequence: TGTGCCTGGAGCCAATCCCGGACTCATCCCAACCCTACTGAGCAGTTCTTC. As protein: CAWSQSRTHPNPTEQFF.

This sequence joins TRBV5-1 and TRBJ2-2; 8 positions match TRBD2. Germline V CDR1 and CDR2: SGHRS, YFSETQ. The CDR3 is 14 amino acids. V shed 0 bases and J 6 bases; nucleotides not matched to a gene: 1. The chain's CDR3 is CASSLGLASGELFF. In DNA form, the CDR3 reads TGCGCCAGCAGCTTGGGACTAGCGTCCGGGGAGCTGTTTTTT.

The V and J genes are TRBV5-1 and TRBJ2-1; 7 bases match TRBD2. Looked up from germline, CDR1 is SGHRS and CDR2 is YFSETQ. The J segment lost 3 bases and the V segment lost 6 bases, leaving 9 bases of the junction unmatched. The CDR3 totals 15 residues. Here the CDR3 reads CASTRGGSGYNEQFF. DNA for the CDR3: TGCGCCAGCACTCGGGGCGGGAGCGGCTACAATGAGCAGTTCTTC.

The chain couples TRBV27 to TRBJ2-7, with D maybe TRBD1 (5 bases). CDR3 size: 16 residues. V was pared by 4 bases and J by 1 base, with 17 bases between. Germline assignment: CDR1 MNHEY and CDR2 SMNVEV (reference sequence). Written as DNA, the CDR3 is TGTGCCAGCAGTTCCCCACAGGATACAGTATCCTACGAGCAGTACTTC. Protein sequence: CASSSPQDTVSYEQYF.

The chain recombines TRBV24-1 with TRBJ2-4; TRBD1 matches 9 bases. The V gene's germline CDR1 is KGHDR and CDR2 SFDVKD. The ends lost 4 bases at V and 5 bases at J; junction bases unmatched: 5. The CDR3 loop spans 15 amino acids. DNA for the CDR3: TGTGCCACCAGTGAATGGACAGGGGCGGAAAACATTCAGTACTTC. Translated, it gives CATSEWTGAENIQYF.

In the case of this clone: The junction and the germline gene differ at one end; a read error may be behind it. The chain joins TRBV28 to TRBJ1-4; 8 bases agree with TRBD1. This CDR3 spans 15 amino acids. Germline CDR1 and CDR2: MDHEN and SYDVKM. CDR3: CASSRTGSTSEKLFF. CDR3 in DNA: TGTGCCAGCAGTAGGACAGGGAGCACTAGTGAAAAACTGTTTTTT.

This rearrangement joins TRBV2 to TRBJ1-2, with a tentative D call TRBD1 (5 bases). CDR1 is SNHLY, CDR2 FYNNEI, per germline. Trimming took 5 bases from V and 8 from J, leaving 15 bases between them. The CDR3 length is 13 residues. For the CDR3, the DNA is TGTGCCAGCAGTACCGACAGATCTATGGGCTACACCTTC. Its protein is CASSTDRSMGYTF.

The J gene is TRBJ2-2, the V gene TRBV2; 8 bases line up with TRBD1. The CDR3 runs 17 residues. V shed 8 bases and J 6 bases; nucleotides not matched to a gene: 17. Germline V CDR1 and CDR2: SNHLY, FYNNEI. CDR3 DNA: TGTGCCAGCCTGCGGGACAGGAGAGGTTCATCAGCCGGGGAGCTGTTTTTT. Translating gives CASLRDRRGSSAGELFF. Full variable domain (remainder filled in from reference TRBV2 and TRBJ2-2): EPEVTQTPSHQVTQMGQEVILRCVPISNHLYFYWYRQILGQKVEFLVSFYNNEISEKSEIFDDQFSVERPDGSNFTLKIRSTKLEDSAMYFCASLRDRRGSSAGELFFGEGSRLTVL.

This clone showed up just a few times. This chain connects TRBV6-1 to TRBJ1-2; no clear D. Per the germline V gene, CDR1 is MNHNS and CDR2 is SASEGT. Trimming removed 1 base at V and 2 bases at J, with 5 bases between. This CDR3 contains 13 residues. CDR3 region: CASSEGANYGYTF. In DNA, the CDR3 is TGTGCCAGCAGTGAAGGGGCGAACTATGGCTACACCTTC.

The V call is TRBV9, the J call TRBJ1-6, with 7 bases aligning to TRBD1. CDR3 length: 17 amino acids. The ends lost 0 bases at V and 10 bases at J; junction bases unmatched: 13. CDR1 is SGDLS and CDR2 is YYNGEE in the germline V gene. This chain's CDR3 is CASSVDPDRPWGSPLHF. CDR3 sequence (DNA): TGTGCCAGCAGCGTAGATCCGGACAGGCCCTGGGGGTCACCCCTCCACTTT.

The chain has TRBV6-1 and TRBJ1-2, with D perhaps matching TRBD1 (5 bases). Trimming took off 2 bases at V and 1 base at J, with 11 bases between the two ends. Germline values: CDR1 MNHNS, CDR2 SASEGT. The CDR3 covers 15 residues. The CDR3 DNA reads TGTGCCAGCAGTGAAATAGCAGGGCTTAACTATGGCTACACCTTC. This codes for CASSEIAGLNYGYTF.

The chain recombines TRBV30 with TRBJ2-7; weak D call: TRBD2 (6 bases). Germline values: CDR1 GTSNPN, CDR2 SVGIG (reference sequence). Trimming removed 2 bases at V and 3 bases at J, with 11 bases between. The CDR3 length is 13 residues. DNA for the CDR3: TGTGCCTGGAGTAGGAGGGGCGGCTACGAGCAGTACTTC. This encodes CAWSRRGGYEQYF.

V usage is TRBV9 and J usage is TRBJ1-2; D gene uncertain. With 7 bases removed from V and 0 bases from J, the gap between germline ends came to 13 bases. The CDR3 length is 14 residues. Germline CDR1 and CDR2: SGDLS and YYNGEE. This CDR3 is CASRREGTNYGYTF. For the CDR3, the DNA is TGTGCCAGCCGCCGTGAGGGAACTAACTATGGCTACACCTTC.

V is TRBV6-5 and J is TRBJ2-7; TRBD1 is a possible D gene (5 bases). Deletions cut 0 bases from V and 6 bases from J, with 12 bases between. The CDR3 covers 14 residues. Per germline, CDR1 MNHEY and CDR2 SVGAGI. The DNA for the CDR3 is TGTGCCAGCAGTTACTCTCTCAGGGAACGCGAGCAGTACTTC. It specifies CASSYSLREREQYF.

The rearrangement uses TRBV13 and TRBJ1-2; D gene unclear. V lost 5 bases and J lost 7, with 11 bases in between. The CDR3 extends over 12 amino acids. The V gene's germline CDR1 is PRHDT and CDR2 FYEKMQ (reference sequence). The CDR3 DNA follows: TGTGCCAGCAGCCCTTACGTCGGTGGCTACACCTTC. It yields the protein CASSPYVGGYTF.

The chain employs TRBV7-2 and TRBJ1-2; 7 positions agree with TRBD1. The CDR3 has 13 amino acids. Germline CDR1 reads SGHTA; CDR2 reads FQGNSA. Germline trimming cut 5 bases from V and 7 bases from J; bases unmatched to any gene: 7. The CDR3 nucleotides are TGTGCCAGCAGCCCCAGGACAGGTCTTGGCTACACCTTC. This translates into CASSPRTGLGYTF.

V gene TRBV9 combines with J gene TRBJ2-5; tentative D call: TRBD2 (7 bases). This CDR3 is built from 15 residues. V was pared by 0 bases and J by 7 bases, with 16 bases between. Looked up from germline, CDR1 is SGDLS and CDR2 is YYNGEE. Here the CDR3 DNA reads TGTGCCAGCAGCGTAGGAGTGGGGGGGCTCGGGACCCAGTACTTC. Translation: CASSVGVGGLGTQYF.

This rearrangement joins TRBV7-3 to TRBJ2-1; 10 bases fit TRBD2. CDR3 length: 17 amino acids. Germline V CDR1 and CDR2: SGHTA, FQGTGA. Losses at the gene ends were 3 bases for V and 6 bases for J; bases not matched to a gene: 11. CDR3 in DNA: TGTGCCAGCAGCTTCGGGATAGCGGGGGGAATCCTCAATGAGCAGTTCTTC. Protein sequence: CASSFGIAGGILNEQFF.

The chain joins TRBV19 to TRBJ2-6, with D possibly TRBD1 on 7 matching bases. This CDR3 region has 18 residues. Germline CDR1 LNHDA, CDR2 SQIVND (reference sequence). Between the trimmed V and J ends, which lost 7 bases and 0 bases, there was a span of 19 bases. The CDR3 sequence: CASTPRQGDFSGANVLTF. The CDR3 bases are TGTGCCAGTACCCCGAGGCAGGGGGACTTCTCTGGGGCCAACGTCCTGACTTTC.

The V gene is TRBV29-1, the J gene TRBJ2-7, with 13 positions matching TRBD2. The V gene's germline CDR1 is SQVTM and CDR2 ANQGSEA. There are 13 residues in the CDR3. V dropped 6 bases and J dropped 5; count of bases not matched to a gene: 4. As DNA, the CDR3 is TGCAGCGTGGGAGGGACTAGCGGGGACGAGCAGTACTTC. Protein sequence: CSVGGTSGDEQYF.

The CDR3 region has the DNA TGCAGCGTTGGGGGGGGACGACAAGAGACCCAGTACTTC. This translates into CSVGGGRQETQYF. The chain is built from TRBV29-1 and TRBJ2-5; 7 nucleotides agree with TRBD2. Looked up from germline, CDR1 is SQVTM and CDR2 is ANQGSEA. CDR3 size: 13 residues. V shed 4 bases, J shed 2 bases, and the junction held 4 bases outside the gene matches. The complete variable domain, with remaining parts taken from reference TRBV29-1 and TRBJ2-5, reads SAVISQKPSRDICQRGTSLTIQCQVDSQVTMMFWYRQQPGQSLTLIATANQGSEATYESGFVIDKFPISRPNLTFSTLTVSNMSPEDSSIYLCSVGGGRQETQYFGPGTRLLVL.

V gene TRBV5-1 combines with J gene TRBJ2-6, with 7 nucleotides matching TRBD1. Germline V lookup: CDR1 SGHRS, CDR2 YFSETQ. The J segment lost 0 bases and the V segment lost 4 bases, leaving 1 base of the junction unmatched. CDR3 length equals 15 residues. CDR3 loop: CASSNRGSGANVLTF. The CDR3 bases are TGCGCCAGCAGCAACAGGGGCTCTGGGGCCAACGTCCTGACTTTC.

The CDR3 loop is CSALWTEAFF. The CDR3 nucleotides read TGCAGTGCTCTATGGACTGAAGCTTTCTTT. The chain links TRBV20-1 to TRBJ1-1; no definite D call. The CDR3 is made up of 10 amino acids. With 5 bases removed from V and 5 bases from J, the gap between germline ends came to 6 bases. Germline loops: CDR1 DFQATT, CDR2 SNEGSKA (reference sequence).

This clone was seen a handful of times. J is TRBJ1-5 and V is TRBV30, with D perhaps matching TRBD1 (5 bases). V was clipped by 0 bases and J by 3 bases, with 12 bases between them. CDR3 size: 15 residues. CDR1 GTSNPN and CDR2 SVGIG come from the germline V gene (reference sequence). In DNA form, the CDR3 reads TGTGCCTGGAGTGTAGGGGCAGGGCTCAATCAGCCCCAGCATTTT. This encodes CAWSVGAGLNQPQHF. The full variable domain, in which reference TRBV30 and TRBJ1-5 provide the parts outside the CDR3, is SQTIHQWPATLVQPVGSPLSLECTVEGTSNPNLYWYRQAAGRGLQLLFYSVGIGQISSEVPQNLSASRPQDRQFILSSKKLLLSDSGFYLCAWSVGAGLNQPQHFGDGTRLSIL.